This T cell receptor beta chain originates from a study of blood T cell repertoires in COVID-19. Study information: T cells, B-cell-depleted T cells, or PBMCs supplied cDNA or gDNA.

The protocol was immunoSEQ multiplex PCR, while the TCRdb copy is restricted to in-frame clones and leaves out a portion. The sample lists some 150,000 clones, 89% occurring once. This clone was observed a handful of times. Participant reports of clinical history set cohort assignment. Each recovered donor of Cohort 3 presented with two negative PCRs, clearance, or symptom resolution. V lost 0 bases, J lost 5 bases, and 11 bases lay in between. From germline, CDR1 is MNHEY and CDR2 SMNVEV (reference sequence). The CDR3 is 15 amino acids. The chain recombines TRBV27 with TRBJ1-5; D perhaps matches TRBD1 (5 bases). This receptor was taken from a woman aged 18-35 years who had recovered from COVID-19. Sequencing used PBMCs or T cells enriched from blood (not recorded which). The CDR3 sequence is CASSLSVEGHQPQHF. In DNA, the CDR3 is TGTGCCAGCAGTTTATCGGTGGAGGGGCATCAGCCCCAGCATTTT.